Presented here are 29 T cell receptor beta chains from one specimen sequenced in a study of blood T cell repertoires in COVID-19. The data were produced by immunoSEQ multiplex PCR, yet TCRdb's version contains in-frame clones alone and is incomplete. The table lists roughly 36,000 clones, about 87% of them singletons. Sequencing used peripheral blood. The origin of the receptors is a man over 45 with active or convalescent COVID-19.

V is TRBV3-1 (or the pseudogene TRBV3-2) and J is TRBJ1-5; D unresolved. CDR1 and CDR2 (germline): LGHDT, YNNKEL (reference sequence). Trimming stripped 3 bases from V and 4 bases from J, with 10 bases between. The CDR3 is made up of 14 amino acids. The CDR3 here is CASSQFPGNQPQHF. For the CDR3, the DNA is TGTGCCAGCAGCCAGTTTCCGGGAAATCAGCCCCAGCATTTT.

V gene TRBV5-6 combines with J gene TRBJ1-1; weak D call: TRBD1 (5 bases). V dropped 0 bases and J dropped 11 bases, with 14 bases sitting between them. The CDR3 sequence is 13 residues long. Germline V CDR1 and CDR2: SGHDT, YYEEEE. The CDR3 nucleotides are TGTGCCAGCAGCTTGGTTGGGACGGAGGGGGCTTTCTTT. It translates to CASSLVGTEGAFF.

V gene TRBV28 combines with J gene TRBJ1-2; D uncertain. The ends were cut back, 7 bases at V and 5 bases at J, with 14 bases in the middle. The CDR3 has 13 amino acids. The V gene's germline CDR1 is MDHEN and CDR2 SYDVKM. In DNA form, the CDR3 reads TGTGCCAGCACCTCCCCCGCGCGTTATGGCTACACCTTC. It specifies CASTSPARYGYTF.

The chain links TRBV19 to TRBJ2-1; TRBD2 matches 7 bases. With V trimmed by 3 bases and J by 6 bases, 2 bases remained unmatched. The germline V gene encodes CDR1 LNHDA and CDR2 SQIVND (reference sequence). The CDR3 totals 13 residues. DNA of the CDR3: TGTGCCAGTAGTATTACGGGGGGCAATGAGCAGTTCTTC. It is translated as CASSITGGNEQFF.

The chain recombines TRBV27 with TRBJ2-5; D gene unclear. This CDR3 comprises 10 residues. Germline lookup yields CDR1 MNHEY and CDR2 SMNVEV (reference sequence). V was trimmed by 11 bases and J by 9 bases, leaving 13 bases between them. The CDR3 reads CAALEVAQYF. The CDR3 nucleotides are TGTGCCGCCCTCGAGGTAGCCCAGTACTTC.

The V call is TRBV12-3 or TRBV12-4, the J call TRBJ2-1; possible D gene TRBD1, 6 bases. V was shortened by 11 bases and J by 9 bases, with 20 bases between the two germline ends. This CDR3 is 13 amino acids long. CDR3 in DNA: TGTGCCTCGAAGGGGGAAGAACTAGGTGAGCAGTTCTTC. As protein: CASKGEELGEQFF.

V gene TRBV11-2 combines with J gene TRBJ2-5; maybe TRBD2 (5 bases). The CDR3 consists of 16 residues. Germline assignment: CDR1 SGHAT and CDR2 FQNNGV. The ends were cut back, 1 base at V and 1 base at J, with 13 bases in the middle. CDR3 residues: CASSLGRADFQETQYF. Here the CDR3 DNA reads TGTGCCAGCAGCTTAGGCCGAGCGGATTTCCAAGAGACCCAGTACTTC.

As regards this clone: One end of the junction does not line up with germline, which may come from a read error. Other DNA sequences from this sample encode an identical CDR3 as well. The chain employs TRBV5-1 and TRBJ2-1, with D possibly TRBD2 on 6 matching bases. The CDR3 is made up of 16 amino acids. The germline V gene encodes CDR1 SGHRS and CDR2 YFSETQ. The CDR3 coding sequence is TGCGCTAGCAGCTTGGGACGGGAGCACCCTAGGTATGAGCAGTTCTTC. Its translation is CASSLGREHPRYEQFF.

In this sample, this clone turned up once. The chain combines TRBV7-6 with TRBJ1-1; maybe TRBD1 (6 bases). Germline assignment: CDR1 SGHVS and CDR2 FNYEAQ. The CDR3 loop spans 15 amino acids. V lost 6 bases, J lost 4 bases, and 18 bases lay in between. CDR3 residues: CASRSGGVGSTEAFF. The DNA for the CDR3 is TGTGCCAGCAGATCGGGGGGCGTCGGTTCCACTGAAGCTTTCTTT.

This clone was picked up one time. The chain couples TRBV28 to TRBJ2-7; TRBD2 matches at 8 bases. J lost 0 bases, V lost 2 bases, and 3 bases had no gene match. Germline CDR1 reads MDHEN; CDR2 reads SYDVKM. The CDR3 length is 15 residues. The CDR3 is CASSLPLAASYEQYF. Here the CDR3 DNA reads TGTGCCAGCAGTTTACCACTAGCGGCCTCCTACGAGCAGTACTTC.

The V call is TRBV27, the J call TRBJ2-1; 10 bases fit TRBD2. Trimming took 3 bases from V and 8 from J; bases not matched to a gene: 4. Germline V gene lookup returns CDR1 MNHEY and CDR2 SMNVEV (reference sequence). The CDR3 contains 14 residues. The CDR3 sequence is CASSFFGTSDEQFF. CDR3 coding DNA: TGTGCCAGCAGTTTCTTCGGGACTAGCGATGAGCAGTTCTTC.

This clone has only one observation. This chain links TRBV5-4 with TRBJ2-5, with TRBD1 matching 7 bases. Germline loops: CDR1 SGHNT, CDR2 YYREEE (reference sequence). The junction had 6 bases not matched to a gene; V was cut back by 2 bases and J by 5 bases. The CDR3 runs 14 residues. The CDR3: CASSFHDRVETQYF. The CDR3 DNA reads as TGTGCCAGCAGCTTTCATGACAGGGTCGAGACCCAGTACTTC.

This sequence joins TRBV12-3 or TRBV12-4 and TRBJ2-1; no firm D call. This CDR3 has 13 amino acids. V was cut by 6 bases and J by 8 bases, with 14 bases left in between. CDR3 DNA sequence: TGTGCCAGCAGCTCCTCCACCACGGATGAGCAGTTCTTC. It yields the protein CASSSSTTDEQFF.

Concerning this clone: One end of the junction varies from germline; a read error may be responsible. The V call is TRBV5-6, the J call TRBJ1-5; the match to TRBD1 covers 9 bases. CDR1 and CDR2 from the germline V gene are SGHDT and YYEEEE. The CDR3 covers 17 residues. This CDR3 is CASTLFAGDRVNQPQHF. In DNA, the CDR3 is TGTGCCAGCACCTTGTTTGCGGGGGACAGGGTAAATCAGCCCCAGCATTTT.

The CDR3 reads CASSWGPDSPLHF. CDR3 DNA sequence: TGTGCCAGCAGCTGGGGGCCCGATTCACCCCTCCACTTT. The chain links TRBV9 to TRBJ1-6; D possibly corresponds to TRBD1 (6 bases). Germline loops: CDR1 SGDLS, CDR2 YYNGEE. CDR3 length: 13 residues. The V end lost 4 bases, the J end lost 8 bases, and 10 bases lay between the germline ends.

The chain uses TRBV25-1 and TRBJ1-1, with TRBD1 as a possible D gene (5 bases). Germline CDR1 is MGHDK and CDR2 is SYGVNS. The CDR3 loop spans 17 amino acids. Trimming took off 0 bases at V and 0 bases at J, with 14 bases between the two ends. The CDR3 nucleotides are TGTGCCAGCAGTGAATATGGCGGGGGTGTCATGAACACTGAAGCTTTCTTT. It specifies CASSEYGGGVMNTEAFF.

The chain joins TRBV9 to TRBJ2-7; 7 nucleotides agree with TRBD1. Germline CDR1 reads SGDLS; CDR2 reads YYNGEE. V was clipped by 0 bases and J by 3 bases; unmatched bases: 9. The CDR3 extends over 16 amino acids. In nucleotides, the CDR3 is TGTGCCAGCAGCGTAGATGGGACAGCCTCTTACTACGAGCAGTACTTC. This codes for CASSVDGTASYYEQYF.

The chain employs TRBV6-1 and TRBJ1-5; perhaps TRBD1 as D (5 bases). Trimming removed 3 bases from V and 9 bases from J, with 12 bases in between. Germline V gene data show CDR1 as MNHNS and CDR2 as SASEGT. The CDR3 runs to 13 residues. The CDR3 loop reads CASSDRVLRPQHF. Here the CDR3 DNA reads TGTGCCAGCAGTGACAGGGTGCTCCGGCCCCAGCATTTT.

The chain is built from TRBV9 and TRBJ1-3, with TRBD1 as a possible D gene (5 bases). The germline V gene encodes CDR1 SGDLS and CDR2 YYNGEE. The CDR3 loop spans 16 amino acids. V gave up 3 bases and J gave up 3 bases, with 16 bases separating them. CDR3 in amino acids: CASSAGGVRNGNTIYF. CDR3 DNA sequence: TGTGCCAGCAGCGCGGGGGGGGTTCGTAATGGAAACACCATATATTTT.

This clone was counted a single time. The chain links TRBV6-6 to TRBJ1-2; D perhaps matches TRBD1 (6 bases). The V gene's germline CDR1 is MNHNY and CDR2 SVGAGI (reference sequence). Trimming pared 6 bases from V and 8 bases from J, leaving 22 bases between. The CDR3 length is 15 residues. This CDR3 is CASSAPDRRGIGYTF. The CDR3 nucleotides are TGTGCCAGCAGCGCCCCCGACCGAAGGGGGATAGGCTACACCTTC.

The rearrangement uses TRBV7-3 and TRBJ2-2, with 7 bases identical to TRBD1. From germline, CDR1 is SGHTA and CDR2 FQGTGA. The length of the CDR3 is 14 residues. With 7 bases clipped from V and 3 bases from J, the junction kept 5 bases outside the gene matches. DNA for the CDR3: TGTGCCAGCACACAAGGGGGCGACACCGGGGAGCTGTTTTTT. Translating it yields CASTQGGDTGELFF.

This chain links TRBV5-4 with TRBJ2-7; no clear D gene. CDR1 is SGHNT, CDR2 YYREEE, per germline (reference sequence). The CDR3 sequence is 13 residues long. V lost 0 bases, J lost 6 bases, and 10 bases lay in between. CDR3 DNA: TGTGCCAGCAGCTTGGCTACGGAGAGCGAGCAGTACTTC. Residues: CASSLATESEQYF. The full variable domain, completed using reference TRBV5-4 and TRBJ2-7, is ETGVTQSPTHLIKTRGQQVTLRCSSQSGHNTVSWYQQALGQGPQFIFQYYREEENGRGNFPPRFSGLQFPNYSSELNVNALELDDSALYLCASSLATESEQYFGPGTRLTVT.

The chain carries TRBV5-5 and TRBJ1-5; the D gene is possibly TRBD1 (5 bases). The CDR3 loop spans 15 amino acids. Trimming took off 9 bases at V and 0 bases at J, with 16 bases between the two ends. Germline CDR1 SGHKS, CDR2 YYEKEE (reference sequence). The CDR3: CATSRGIDSNQPQHF. CDR3 bases: TGTGCCACCTCTCGGGGGATTGATAGCAATCAGCCCCAGCATTTT.

The rearrangement uses TRBV19 and TRBJ1-2, with 9 nucleotides matching TRBD1. With 5 bases clipped from V and 7 bases from J, the junction kept 11 bases outside the gene matches. The germline gives CDR1 LNHDA, CDR2 SQIVND (reference sequence). The CDR3 runs 15 residues. CDR3 loop: CASSEQGARRGGYTF. The CDR3 bases are TGTGCCAGTAGTGAACAGGGGGCCAGGCGCGGTGGCTACACCTTC.

V gene TRBV12-3 or TRBV12-4 combines with J gene TRBJ2-2, with D unresolved. The CDR3 sequence is 13 residues long. Trimming removed 1 base from V and 5 bases from J, with 5 bases in between. The CDR3 coding sequence is TGTGCCAGCAGTTTAGGGCCGACCGGGGAGCTGTTTTTT. Its translation is CASSLGPTGELFF.

The sample holds one count of this clone. Other DNA sequences in this sample translate to the same CDR3. The chain links TRBV11-2 to TRBJ2-1; D is possibly TRBD2 (6 bases). This CDR3 contains 15 residues. The germline CDR1 and CDR2 sequences are SGHAT and FQNNGV. The V end was cut by 1 base, the J end by 6 bases, with 13 bases between. In DNA form, the CDR3 reads TGTGCCAGCAGCTTAGGGGCGGGGAAGGGCAATGAGCAGTTCTTC. It encodes CASSLGAGKGNEQFF.

The chain employs TRBV7-3 and TRBJ1-1; 9 positions agree with TRBD1. The V gene end was trimmed by 5 bases and the J gene end by 3 bases; junction bases not matched to a gene: 7. Germline CDR1 reads SGHTA; CDR2 reads FQGTGA. This CDR3 has 15 amino acids. Written as DNA, the CDR3 is TGTGCCAGCAGCCATGGACAGGGGTCAGACACTGAAGCTTTCTTT. Translating it yields CASSHGQGSDTEAFF.

This clone came up once. The CDR3 region has the DNA TGTGCCAGCAGTTTGGGGACAGGGTTCCATTCACCCCTCCACTTT. Residues: CASSLGTGFHSPLHF. The chain uses TRBV27 and TRBJ1-6; the match to TRBD1 covers 9 bases. The CDR3 consists of 15 residues. Germline loops: CDR1 MNHEY, CDR2 SMNVEV (reference sequence). V trimming: 3 bases; J trimming: 8 bases; junction bases outside the gene matches: 5.

The chain couples TRBV5-6 to TRBJ1-6; D possibly corresponds to TRBD1 (5 bases). Trimming shortened V by 3 bases and J by 0 bases, and 10 bases separated the two germline ends. CDR1 and CDR2 from the germline V gene are SGHDT and YYEEEE. The CDR3 consists of 16 residues. The CDR3 sequence: CASSSLTGSYNSPLHF. For the CDR3, the DNA is TGTGCCAGCAGCTCACTCACAGGCTCCTATAATTCACCCCTCCACTTT. Using reference TRBV5-6 and TRBJ1-6 for the parts outside the CDR3, the full variable domain is DAGVTQSPTHLIKTRGQQVTLRCSPKSGHDTVSWYQQALGQGPQFIFQYYEEEERQRGNFPDRFSGHQFPNYSSELNVNALLLGDSALYLCASSSLTGSYNSPLHFGNGTRLTVT.